Listed below are T cell receptor beta chains from one sample, sequenced in a study of T cells after yellow fever vaccination. TCRdb fed the 5' RACE reads into MiXCR, producing one record per CDR3 protein. The sample has 95,000 to 150,000 distinct CDR3 sequences; about 8.2% are singletons. The sequences come from CD8+ T cells sorted from PBMCs, collected on the day of the yellow fever booster vaccination. Receptors originate from a man aged 18 to 30 who received the YFV17D yellow fever vaccine. The CDR3 runs from the conserved cysteine through the conserved F or W. A D gene is named only where the DNA matches it firmly. Only some rows state a clone size, as once, few, many or a class for expanded clones.

D: TRBD1; size: .; V: TRBV30; J: TRBJ2-7; CDR3: CARGLGYEQYF; DNA: TGTGCCAGGGGGCTCGGGTACGAGCAGTACTTC
D: .; size: many; V: TRBV7-8; J: TRBJ1-1; CDR3: CASSHIVQTGVAEAFF; DNA: TGTGCCAGCAGTCATATCGTACAGACTGGGGTAGCTGAAGCTTTCTTT
D: TRBD1; size: .; V: TRBV7-8; J: TRBJ1-5; CDR3: CASSSPGQAAYNQPQHF; DNA: TGTGCCAGCAGCAGTCCGGGACAGGCGGCTTACAATCAGCCCCAGCATTTT
D: TRBD1; size: few; V: TRBV7-3; J: TRBJ1-1; CDR3: CASSFGTGATEAFF; DNA: TGTGCCAGCAGCTTCGGGACAGGGGCTACTGAAGCTTTCTTT
D: TRBD1; size: .; V: TRBV4-3; J: TRBJ2-6; CDR3: CASSHKLTGGSGANVLTF; DNA: TGCGCCAGCAGCCACAAATTGACAGGGGGCTCTGGGGCCAACGTCCTGACTTTC
D: .; size: .; V: TRBV7-6; J: TRBJ2-2; CDR3: CASSLARGAGYSANTGELFF; DNA: TGTGCCAGCAGCTTAGCTAGAGGGGCAGGGTATTCCGCGAACACCGGGGAGCTGTTTTTT
D: .; size: many; V: TRBV7-2; J: TRBJ2-5; CDR3: CASSVDRVGTHQETQYF; DNA: TGTGCCAGCAGCGTAGATAGAGTAGGGACTCACCAAGAGACCCAGTACTTC
D: TRBD1; size: .; V: TRBV4-2; J: TRBJ2-1; CDR3: CASSHSEGTGEGNEQFF; DNA: TGTGCCAGCAGCCACTCAGAAGGGACAGGGGAAGGCAATGAGCAGTTCTTC
D: TRBD2; size: .; V: TRBV3-1; J: TRBJ2-1; CDR3: CASSPAGLAGAYNEQFF; DNA: TGTGCCAGCAGTCCTGCGGGACTAGCGGGGGCCTACAATGAGCAGTTCTTC
D: .; size: few; V: TRBV7-9; J: TRBJ1-4; CDR3: CASSPRDEYEKLFF; DNA: TGTGCCAGCAGCCCCCGGGACGAATACGAAAAACTGTTTTTT
D: TRBD1; size: many; V: TRBV7-9; J: TRBJ1-1; CDR3: CASSSPMTGKMNTEAFF; DNA: TGTGCCAGCAGCTCCCCAATGACAGGGAAGATGAACACTGAAGCTTTCTTT
D: .; size: few; V: TRBV12-3/TRBV12-4; J: TRBJ2-2; CDR3: CASSRQVYTGELFF; DNA: TGTGCCAGCAGTCGACAGGTTTACACCGGGGAGCTGTTTTTT
D: TRBD1; size: .; V: TRBV18; J: TRBJ1-1; CDR3: CASSPRTGWNTEAFF; DNA: TGTGCCAGCTCACCACGGACAGGCTGGAACACTGAAGCTTTCTTT
D: .; size: .; V: TRBV7-7; J: TRBJ2-5; CDR3: CASSSTGWSTQYF; DNA: TGTGCCAGCAGCTCCACTGGCTGGTCGACCCAGTACTTC
D: .; size: .; V: TRBV29-1; J: TRBJ2-1; CDR3: CSVDPDYLYNEQFF; DNA: TGCAGCGTTGACCCGGACTACCTTTACAATGAGCAGTTCTTC
D: .; size: few; V: TRBV20-1; J: TRBJ2-1; CDR3: CSASEISSSYNEQFF; DNA: TGCAGTGCTAGTGAGATTTCCAGCTCCTACAATGAGCAGTTCTTC
D: .; size: many; V: TRBV12-3/TRBV12-4; J: TRBJ2-7; CDR3: CASSVVRYEQYF; DNA: TGTGCCAGCAGTGTTGTCCGGTACGAGCAGTACTTC
D: .; size: .; V: TRBV6-5; J: TRBJ2-1; CDR3: CASSYPSPNNEQFF; DNA: TGTGCCAGCAGTTACCCGAGTCCGAACAATGAGCAGTTCTTC
D: .; size: few; V: TRBV7-2; J: TRBJ2-6; CDR3: CASSSESSGANVLTF; DNA: TGTGCCAGCAGCTCCGAGAGCTCTGGGGCCAACGTCCTGACTTTC
D: .; size: many; V: TRBV3-1; J: TRBJ2-7; CDR3: CASSQSAGRYEQYF; DNA: TGTGCCAGCAGCCAATCAGCGGGCCGCTACGAGCAGTACTTC
D: .; size: .; V: TRBV6-5; J: TRBJ1-1; CDR3: CASSYGRAVTEAFF; DNA: TGTGCCAGCAGTTACGGGCGGGCGGTCACTGAAGCTTTCTTT
D: .; size: many; V: TRBV9; J: TRBJ1-5; CDR3: CASSLGGPDQPQHF; DNA: TGTGCCAGCAGCCTAGGCGGGCCGGATCAGCCCCAGCATTTT
D: .; size: few; V: TRBV4-1; J: TRBJ2-7; CDR3: CASSQFQASSYEQYF; DNA: TGCGCCAGCAGCCAATTCCAGGCAAGCTCCTACGAGCAGTACTTC
D: TRBD2; size: few; V: TRBV28; J: TRBJ2-5; CDR3: CASSLPSGGSLETQYF; DNA: TGTGCCAGCAGTTTACCCAGCGGGGGTTCTTTGGAGACCCAGTACTTC
D: .; size: .; V: TRBV4-2; J: TRBJ1-3; CDR3: CASSQEWGSSGNTIYF; DNA: TGTGCCAGCAGCCAAGAGTGGGGAAGCTCTGGAAACACCATATATTTT
D: .; size: .; V: TRBV20-1; J: TRBJ2-2; CDR3: CSAIRDRELFF; DNA: TGCAGTGCTATAAGGGACAGGGAGCTGTTTTTT
D: .; size: .; V: TRBV4-3; J: TRBJ2-5; CDR3: CASSQEQAEGNAPLETQYF; DNA: TGCGCCAGCAGCCAAGAGCAGGCTGAAGGAAACGCTCCTCTAGAGACCCAGTACTTC
D: TRBD2; size: few; V: TRBV3-1; J: TRBJ2-5; CDR3: CASSQGAGGQETQYF; DNA: TGTGCCAGCAGCCAAGGTGCCGGGGGGCAAGAGACCCAGTACTTC
D: .; size: .; V: TRBV7-2; J: TRBJ2-1; CDR3: CASSSAGQTTSEQFF; DNA: TGTGCCAGCAGCTCCGCGGGACAGACTACAAGTGAGCAGTTCTTC
D: .; size: .; V: TRBV7-9; J: TRBJ2-2; CDR3: CASSPPLPGGKANTGELFF; DNA: TGTGCCAGCAGCCCACCACTTCCGGGCGGAAAAGCGAACACCGGGGAGCTGTTTTTT
D: .; size: many; V: TRBV7-3; J: TRBJ2-1; CDR3: CASSLNPSYNEQFF; DNA: TGTGCCAGCAGCTTAAATCCGTCCTACAATGAGCAGTTCTTC
D: .; size: many; V: TRBV7-9; J: TRBJ2-1; CDR3: CASSLGSPASSYNEQFF; DNA: TGTGCCAGCAGCTTAGGGTCCCCTGCCTCCTCCTACAATGAGCAGTTCTTC
D: .; size: few; V: TRBV6-2/TRBV6-3; J: TRBJ2-1; CDR3: CASSYYQGDEQFF; DNA: TGTGCCAGCAGTTACTATCAGGGCGATGAGCAGTTCTTC
D: .; size: .; V: TRBV7-2; J: TRBJ2-3; CDR3: CASSLPRDSPWADTQYF; DNA: TGTGCCAGCAGCTTACCTCGTGACTCGCCGTGGGCAGATACGCAGTATTTT
D: .; size: few; V: TRBV5-1; J: TRBJ2-7; CDR3: CASSSGGLLFYEQYF; DNA: TGCGCCAGCAGCTCAGGAGGGCTGCTATTCTACGAGCAGTACTTC
D: .; size: .; V: TRBV3-1; J: TRBJ2-6; CDR3: CASSQERRDAGRWASGANVLTF; DNA: TGTGCCAGCAGCCAAGAACGCCGTGATGCGGGGAGGTGGGCCTCTGGGGCCAACGTCCTGACTTTC
D: TRBD1; size: .; V: TRBV4-2; J: TRBJ2-7; CDR3: CASSQLPGQGYEQYF; DNA: TGTGCCAGCAGCCAACTCCCGGGACAGGGATACGAGCAGTACTTC
D: TRBD1; size: few; V: TRBV11-2; J: TRBJ1-3; CDR3: CASRHTGGGNTIYF; DNA: TGTGCCAGCAGACATACAGGGGGGGGAAACACCATATATTTT
D: .; size: few; V: TRBV10-3; J: TRBJ1-2; CDR3: CAISDRPTDSNYGYTF; DNA: TGTGCCATCAGTGACCGTCCGACAGATTCAAACTATGGCTACACCTTC
D: .; size: few; V: TRBV2; J: TRBJ2-1; CDR3: CAEFRPPNEQFF; DNA: TGTGCCGAGTTTAGGCCGCCCAATGAGCAGTTCTTC
D: .; size: few; V: TRBV7-9; J: TRBJ1-2; CDR3: CASRWTASYGYTF; DNA: TGTGCCAGCAGATGGACAGCCAGCTATGGCTACACCTTC
D: TRBD1; size: many; V: TRBV5-1; J: TRBJ1-1; CDR3: CASSFDFRDRELNTEAFF; DNA: TGCGCCAGCAGCTTTGACTTCCGGGACAGGGAACTTAACACTGAAGCTTTCTTT
D: .; size: few; V: TRBV20-1; J: TRBJ2-2; CDR3: CPVSGNTGELFF; DNA: TGCCCTGTTAGCGGAAACACCGGGGAGCTGTTTTTT
D: TRBD1; size: few; V: TRBV10-3; J: TRBJ2-2; CDR3: CAISESRGQGANTGELFF; DNA: TGTGCCATCAGTGAGTCGAGAGGACAGGGGGCGAACACCGGGGAGCTGTTTTTT
D: .; size: .; V: TRBV6-2/TRBV6-3; J: TRBJ2-1; CDR3: CASSYWGSGSEQFF; DNA: TGTGCCAGCAGTTACTGGGGTTCGGGTTCTGAGCAGTTCTTC
D: .; size: .; V: TRBV7-3; J: TRBJ2-3; CDR3: CASSLTGGPDTQYF; DNA: TGTGCCAGCAGCTTAACGGGGGGCCCAGATACGCAGTATTTT
D: .; size: .; V: TRBV11-2; J: TRBJ1-2; CDR3: CASSLGRDYGYTF; DNA: TGTGCCAGCAGCTTAGGCAGGGATTATGGCTACACCTTC
D: TRBD1; size: few; V: TRBV27; J: TRBJ2-2; CDR3: CASRLSTGAFGGELFF; DNA: TGTGCCAGCCGCCTCTCGACAGGGGCGTTTGGCGGGGAGCTGTTTTTT
D: TRBD1; size: few; V: TRBV5-1; J: TRBJ2-7; CDR3: CASSEPGQVGMSYEQYF; DNA: TGCGCCAGCAGCGAACCGGGACAGGTAGGGATGTCCTACGAGCAGTACTTC
D: .; size: few; V: TRBV2; J: TRBJ1-5; CDR3: CASSVYGQPQHF; DNA: TGTGCCAGCAGTGTGTATGGTCAGCCCCAGCATTTT
D: .; size: .; V: TRBV7-6; J: TRBJ2-5; CDR3: CASSLERSGLETQYF; DNA: TGTGCCAGCAGCTTAGAGCGGTCGGGGTTGGAGACCCAGTACTTC
D: .; size: .; V: TRBV3-1; J: TRBJ1-5; CDR3: CASSQGRGRTNQPQHF; DNA: TGTGCCAGCAGCCAAGGGAGAGGCAGGACAAATCAGCCCCAGCATTTT
D: TRBD1; size: .; V: TRBV5-4; J: TRBJ2-5; CDR3: CASSLDLGQGEETQYF; DNA: TGTGCCAGCAGCTTGGACCTGGGACAGGGGGAAGAGACCCAGTACTTC
D: TRBD1; size: few; V: TRBV6-2/TRBV6-3; J: TRBJ2-7; CDR3: CASSYHRGYEQYF; DNA: TGTGCCAGCAGTTATCACAGGGGCTACGAGCAGTACTTC
D: TRBD2; size: few; V: TRBV7-9; J: TRBJ2-1; CDR3: CASSVPTSGKRNEQFF; DNA: TGTGCCAGCAGCGTACCGACTAGCGGGAAGAGGAATGAGCAGTTCTTC